Listed below are T cell receptor beta chains from one sample, sequenced in a study of T cells in Graves' hyperthyroidism and ophthalmopathy. TCRdb re-derived calls from the multiplex PCR reads in MiXCR, one entry per CDR3 protein. The profile shows hundreds of thousands of distinct CDR3 sequences, roughly 19% of them singletons. Sequenced sample: blood. The receptors were sampled from a man aged 50 or older with Graves' ophthalmopathy. CDR3s include the opening cysteine and the closing phenylalanine or tryptophan. A D gene is named only where the DNA matches it firmly. Clone size, where shown, is once, few, many, or a class for clones that have expanded.

v_call: TRBV10-3
d_call: -
j_call: TRBJ2-1
clone_size: few
cdr3_aa: CAISPGAAYNEQFF
cdr3_nt: TGTGCCATCTCCCCCGGGGCGGCCTACAATGAGCAGTTCTTC

v_call: TRBV27
d_call: -
j_call: TRBJ2-3
clone_size: -
cdr3_aa: CASSLLPGERTDTQYF
cdr3_nt: TGTGCCAGCAGTTTATTGCCGGGGGAACGCACAGATACGCAGTATTTT

v_call: TRBV30
d_call: TRBD2
j_call: TRBJ2-1
clone_size: many
cdr3_aa: CAWAPSGGRYEQFF
cdr3_nt: TGTGCCTGGGCCCCCAGCGGGGGGAGGTATGAGCAGTTCTTC

v_call: TRBV9
d_call: -
j_call: TRBJ2-1
clone_size: -
cdr3_aa: CASSEGGGRASYNEQFF
cdr3_nt: TGTGCCAGCAGCGAGGGAGGGGGCAGAGCCTCCTACAATGAGCAGTTCTTC

v_call: TRBV20-1
d_call: TRBD1
j_call: TRBJ2-3
clone_size: many
cdr3_aa: CSAEQGDTQYF
cdr3_nt: TGCAGTGCTGAACAGGGGGATACGCAGTATTTT

v_call: TRBV2
d_call: TRBD1
j_call: TRBJ2-7
clone_size: many
cdr3_aa: CARRDRGVAEQYF
cdr3_nt: TGTGCCAGACGCGACAGGGGAGTGGCCGAGCAGTACTTC

v_call: TRBV29-1
d_call: -
j_call: TRBJ2-5
clone_size: many
cdr3_aa: CSVAARGGETQYF
cdr3_nt: TGCAGCGTCGCCGCGAGGGGGGGAGAGACCCAGTACTTC

v_call: TRBV27
d_call: TRBD1
j_call: TRBJ2-7
clone_size: few
cdr3_aa: CASSHETGTGVYEQYF
cdr3_nt: TGTGCCAGCAGTCACGAAACCGGGACAGGGGTTTACGAGCAGTACTTC

v_call: TRBV7-9
d_call: TRBD2
j_call: TRBJ2-1
clone_size: -
cdr3_aa: CASSPAGRAGGRSSYNEQFF
cdr3_nt: TGTGCCAGCAGCCCCGCAGGTCGAGCGGGAGGGCGGAGCTCCTACAATGAGCAGTTCTTC

v_call: TRBV20-1
d_call: -
j_call: TRBJ1-2
clone_size: once
cdr3_aa: CSAGLGVNYGYTF
cdr3_nt: TGCAGTGCCGGACTAGGCGTTAACTATGGCTACACCTTC

v_call: TRBV24-1
d_call: -
j_call: TRBJ2-3
clone_size: few
cdr3_aa: CATSDRSKGDTQYF
cdr3_nt: TGTGCCACCAGTGATCGTTCCAAGGGGGATACGCAGTATTTT

v_call: TRBV19
d_call: -
j_call: TRBJ1-1
clone_size: many
cdr3_aa: CASSIVGANTEAFF
cdr3_nt: TGTGCCAGTAGTATAGTGGGTGCGAACACTGAAGCTTTCTTT

v_call: TRBV28
d_call: TRBD1
j_call: TRBJ1-5
clone_size: -
cdr3_aa: CASSRSGGDFNQPQHF
cdr3_nt: TGTGCCAGCAGTCGCTCAGGGGGCGATTTCAATCAGCCCCAGCATTTT

v_call: TRBV7-3
d_call: -
j_call: TRBJ2-5
clone_size: many
cdr3_aa: CASSLAGRETQYF
cdr3_nt: TGTGCCAGCAGCTTAGCGGGACGGGAGACCCAGTACTTC

v_call: TRBV5-6
d_call: TRBD1
j_call: TRBJ2-7
clone_size: -
cdr3_aa: CASSLAGQGSYEQYF
cdr3_nt: TGTGCCAGCAGCTTGGCGGGACAGGGTTCCTACGAGCAGTACTTC

v_call: TRBV18
d_call: -
j_call: TRBJ1-1
clone_size: few
cdr3_aa: CASSPLKGSNTEAFF
cdr3_nt: TGTGCCAGCTCACCACTCAAGGGGTCGAACACTGAAGCTTTCTTT